The 15 T cell receptor beta chains listed next were all sequenced from one sample in a study of neurological immune-mediated disorders. TCRdb re-analysed the 5' RACE reads in MiXCR, keeping a single row per CDR3 protein. The sample holds roughly 100,000 distinct CDR3 sequences, 3.5% seen once. Sequenced material: PBMCs. The receptors derive from a woman under 30 with multiple sclerosis.

Ten or more counts support this clonotype. V is TRBV5-6 and J is TRBJ2-7, with TRBD2 matching over 14 bases. Germline lookup yields CDR1 SGHDT and CDR2 YYEEEE. This CDR3 is built from 16 residues. Trimming removed 4 bases from V and 3 bases from J; junction bases left unmatched: 6. Here the CDR3 DNA reads TGTGCCAGCAGCAAAGGAGGACTAGCGGGAGGCTACGAGCAGTACTTC. Protein sequence: CASSKGGLAGGYEQYF. The full variable domain, rest sourced from reference TRBV5-6 and TRBJ2-7, is DAGVTQSPTHLIKTRGQQVTLRCSPKSGHDTVSWYQQALGQGPQFIFQYYEEEERQRGNFPDRFSGHQFPNYSSELNVNALLLGDSALYLCASSKGGLAGGYEQYFGPGTRLTVT.

This clonotype has at least ten counts. The gene calls are TRBV7-3 and TRBJ2-1, with D unresolved. The CDR3 is made up of 13 amino acids. V was cut by 5 bases and J by 7 bases, with 12 bases left in between. In germline, CDR1 is SGHTA, CDR2 FQGTGA. CDR3 nucleotide sequence: TGTGCCAGCAGCCTATATGGTACAAATGAGCAGTTCTTC. Translation gives CASSLYGTNEQFF.

In this sample, this clonotype turned up many times. This chain joins TRBV6-5 and TRBJ1-1; D is uncertain. The ends were cut back, 6 bases at V and 5 bases at J, with 13 bases in the middle. Germline CDR1 is MNHEY and CDR2 is SVGAGI. The CDR3 length is 13 residues. CDR3 protein: CASSSSVGTEAFF. The CDR3, as DNA: TGTGCCAGCAGCAGTTCAGTGGGAACTGAAGCTTTCTTT.

There are many counts of this clonotype. This chain uses TRBV20-1 with TRBJ2-7; 9 positions agree with TRBD1. V dropped 5 bases and J dropped 5; count of bases not matched to a gene: 7. Germline V CDR1 and CDR2: DFQATT, SNEGSKA (reference sequence). The CDR3 length is 13 residues. The CDR3 bases are TGCAGTGCTCCGGACAGGGGAGTCCACGAGCAGTACTTC. Translating it yields CSAPDRGVHEQYF.

This clonotype showed up many times. The V gene is TRBV7-8, the J gene TRBJ2-7; 9 positions agree with TRBD1. CDR1 is SGHVS, CDR2 FQNEAQ, per germline. The CDR3 is 17 residues long. V shed 5 bases and J 1 base; nucleotides not matched to a gene: 12. CDR3 loop: CASSSGGPQGASYEQYF. CDR3 nucleotides: TGTGCCAGCAGCAGTGGGGGACCACAGGGGGCATCCTACGAGCAGTACTTC.

This clonotype was seen ten or more times. The chain links TRBV7-2 to TRBJ2-7, with TRBD2 identical over 12 bases. The CDR3 length is 18 residues. Trimming removed 2 bases from V and 2 bases from J; junction bases left unmatched: 10. CDR1 is SGHTA and CDR2 is FQGNSA in the germline V gene. CDR3 bases: TGTGCCAGCAGCTTACGATCTCCCGGACTAGCGGGAACCTACGAGCAGTACTTC. Its protein is CASSLRSPGLAGTYEQYF.

In its sample, this clonotype was seen many times. The chain combines TRBV27 with TRBJ2-7; no reliable D call. The CDR3 has 14 residues. In germline, CDR1 is MNHEY, CDR2 SMNVEV (reference sequence). V was cut by 4 bases and J by 0 bases, with 10 bases left in between. CDR3 DNA sequence: TGTGCCAGCAGTTCCTCATGGGGCTCCTACGAGCAGTACTTC. The encoded protein is CASSSSWGSYEQYF.

This clonotype showed up many times. This chain links TRBV3-1 with TRBJ2-5; 11 bases are shared with TRBD2. Germline V gene sequence: CDR1 LGHDT, CDR2 YNNKEL (reference sequence). The CDR3 contains 14 residues. Trimming took 4 bases from V and 4 from J; bases not matched to a gene: 2. The CDR3 here is CASSRGTSGETQYF. The CDR3 DNA is TGTGCCAGCAGCCGAGGGACTAGCGGAGAGACCCAGTACTTC.

With regard to this clonotype: Relative to the germline gene, one junction end is altered; a read error may explain this. The chain recombines TRBV20-1 with TRBJ2-3; TRBD2 agrees at 8 bases. From germline, CDR1 is DFQATT and CDR2 SNEGSKA (reference sequence). CDR3 length: 15 amino acids. Here the CDR3 DNA reads TGCAGTGCTAGTTTCGGGGGGGTTTCTATAGATAAGCAGTATTTT. Its translation: CSASFGGVSIDKQYF.

This clonotype was picked up many times. CDR3 region: CSATLTGTRKETQYF. The DNA for the CDR3 is TGCAGTGCTACTTTAACCGGGACGAGAAAAGAGACCCAGTACTTC. The rearrangement uses TRBV20-1 and TRBJ2-5; D might be TRBD1 or TRBD2, each matching 5 bases. The CDR3 extends over 15 amino acids. Trimming removed 4 bases from V and 3 bases from J, with 18 bases in between. Germline V gives CDR1 DFQATT, CDR2 SNEGSKA (reference sequence).

The sample holds many counts of this clonotype. The chain has TRBV7-9 and TRBJ2-2; D call uncertain. The germline CDR1 and CDR2 sequences are SEHNR and FQNEAQ (reference sequence). V was pared by 2 bases and J by 4 bases, with 8 bases between. The CDR3 totals 14 residues. The CDR3 nucleotides read TGTGCCAGCAGCTTATCCGGAACCACCGGGGAGCTGTTTTTT. Encoded protein: CASSLSGTTGELFF.

The sample holds many counts of this clonotype. The chain uses TRBV20-1 and TRBJ1-3, with TRBD1 as a possible D gene (5 bases). V dropped 4 bases and J dropped 0 bases, with 10 bases sitting between them. The CDR3 extends over 14 amino acids. Germline V gene sequence: CDR1 DFQATT, CDR2 SNEGSKA (reference sequence). The CDR3 DNA is TGCAGTGCTACGTGGACACCCTCTGGAAACACCATATATTTT. It specifies CSATWTPSGNTIYF.

This clonotype has at least ten counts. The rearrangement joins TRBV7-9 to TRBJ1-1; tentative D call: TRBD1 (5 bases). The V gene lost 2 bases and the J gene lost 7 bases, with 11 bases spanning the gap. The germline CDR1 and CDR2 sequences are SEHNR and FQNEAQ (reference sequence). CDR3 size: 13 residues. In DNA, the CDR3 is TGTGCCAGCAGCTTAACCAGGGAGCATGAAGCTTTCTTT. Translated, it gives CASSLTREHEAFF.

This clonotype has ten or more counts. The chain uses TRBV7-2 and TRBJ1-1; D not certain. Looked up from germline, CDR1 is SGHTA and CDR2 is FQGNSA. This CDR3 has 14 amino acids. V lost 2 bases and J 6 bases, leaving 13 bases between the germline ends. CDR3 loop: CASSLYIQLAEAFF. CDR3 nucleotide sequence: TGTGCCAGCAGCTTATATATACAGTTGGCTGAAGCTTTCTTT. The variable domain in full, with the rest retrieved from reference TRBV7-2 and TRBJ1-1, is GAGVSQSPSNKVTEKGKDVELRCDPISGHTALYWYRQSLGQGLEFLIYFQGNSAPDKSGLPSDRFSAERTGGSVSTLTIQRTQQEDSAVYLCASSLYIQLAEAFFGQGTRLTVV.

This clonotype was counted many times. This chain links TRBV18 with TRBJ1-2, with TRBD1 matching over 7 bases. Germline lookup yields CDR1 KGHSH and CDR2 LQKENI. The length of the CDR3 is 18 residues. V shed 3 bases, J shed 6 bases, and the junction held 19 bases outside the gene matches. The CDR3 sequence: CASSPSRLGRQGGDGYTF. The CDR3 DNA is TGTGCCAGCTCACCCTCCCGGTTGGGGAGACAGGGTGGGGATGGCTACACCTTC.